These 23 T cell receptor beta chains share one sample of origin, sequenced in a study of shared clonotypes between healthy human individuals. Sequenced by immunoSEQ multiplex PCR; TCRdb stores in-frame clones only, minus some. Among millions of clones listed, around nine tenths were seen once. Sequencing input: naive CD4+ T cells sorted from blood. Sample subset: CD45RA+ positively selected. Receptor source: a man between 18 and 29 years old in good health.

The chain employs TRBV5-1 and TRBJ1-2, with TRBD1 matching 7 bases. Looked up from germline, CDR1 is SGHRS and CDR2 is YFSETQ. The J segment lost 0 bases and the V segment lost 4 bases, leaving 3 bases of the junction unmatched. The CDR3 runs to 14 residues. The CDR3 here is CASSGTASNYGYTF. CDR3 nucleotides: TGCGCCAGCAGCGGGACAGCCTCTAACTATGGCTACACCTTC. Supplemented by reference TRBV5-1 and TRBJ1-2, the full variable domain reads KAGVTQTPRYLIKTRGQQVTLSCSPISGHRSVSWYQQTPGQGLQFLFEYFSETQRNKGNFPGRFSGRQFSNSRSEMNVSTLELGDSALYLCASSGTASNYGYTFGSGTRLTVV.

The rearrangement links TRBV18 to TRBJ1-1, with D unclear. Germline-derived CDR1 and CDR2 are KGHSH and LQKENI. V was pared by 2 bases and J by 6 bases, with 10 bases between. The CDR3 is 13 residues long. CDR3 coding DNA: TGTGCCAGCTCACCATCAAGGTATGCTGAAGCTTTCTTT. Translation: CASSPSRYAEAFF.

The gene calls are TRBV11-2 and TRBJ2-5, with D perhaps given as TRBD1 or TRBD2 (5 bases each). The length of the CDR3 is 13 residues. The V gene lost 4 bases and the J gene lost 5 bases, with 11 bases spanning the gap. From germline, CDR1 is SGHAT and CDR2 FQNNGV. CDR3 DNA: TGTGCCAGCAGCTGGGGCTCGGGGGAGACCCAGTACTTC. It encodes CASSWGSGETQYF.

A single count supports this clone. CDR3 loop: CAWSRNRPFGVEKLFF. As DNA, the CDR3 is TGTGCCTGGAGTCGAAACAGACCATTTGGGGTTGAAAAACTGTTTTTT. The chain carries TRBV30 and TRBJ1-4; no reliable D call. Germline V CDR1 and CDR2: GTSNPN, SVGIG (reference sequence). The CDR3 loop spans 16 amino acids. V lost 2 bases and J lost 7, with 20 bases in between.

J is TRBJ2-7 and V is TRBV6-5; 9 nucleotides agree with TRBD1. CDR1 and CDR2 (germline): MNHEY, SVGAGI. The junction had 7 bases not matched to a gene; V was cut back by 4 bases and J by 3 bases. The CDR3 runs to 15 residues. This CDR3 reads CASSSGQGRNYEQYF. CDR3 bases: TGTGCCAGCAGTTCGGGACAGGGCCGTAACTACGAGCAGTACTTC.

The J gene is TRBJ1-2, the V gene TRBV30; D gene uncertain. The V end was cut by 2 bases, the J end by 1 base, with 14 bases between. The CDR3 contains 15 residues. The germline V gene encodes CDR1 GTSNPN and CDR2 SVGIG (reference sequence). The CDR3 loop reads CAWSPASADNYGYTF. For the CDR3, the DNA is TGTGCCTGGAGTCCGGCGTCAGCCGATAACTATGGCTACACCTTC.

This rearrangement joins TRBV5-6 to TRBJ2-2; 11 positions match TRBD2. With V trimmed by 6 bases and J by 5 bases, 6 bases remained unmatched. Germline V CDR1 and CDR2: SGHDT, YYEEEE. The CDR3 runs to 15 residues. For the CDR3, the DNA is TGTGCCAGCACCGAGGGACTAGCGGAGACCGGGGAGCTGTTTTTT. Its translation: CASTEGLAETGELFF.

The V and J genes are TRBV11-2 and TRBJ1-6; 7 positions agree with TRBD1. Germline loops: CDR1 SGHAT, CDR2 FQNNGV. The length of the CDR3 is 16 residues. The ends lost 5 bases at V and 5 bases at J; junction bases unmatched: 9. Here the CDR3 DNA reads TGTGCCAGCAGCAGAGAGGGACAGTGGGATAATTCACCCCTCCACTTT. This gives the protein CASSREGQWDNSPLHF.

The rearrangement joins TRBV6-5 to TRBJ1-2; possibly TRBD1 for D (6 bases). Trimming shortened V by 3 bases and J by 4 bases, and 18 bases separated the two germline ends. The CDR3 consists of 16 residues. Germline CDR1 is MNHEY and CDR2 is SVGAGI. The CDR3 DNA sequence: TGTGCCAGCAGTTATCAGAGGGGGGGCCGTTTCTATGGCTACACCTTC. Translation: CASSYQRGGRFYGYTF.

The chain recombines TRBV5-4 with TRBJ1-2; D unresolved. V was clipped by 5 bases and J by 9 bases, with 23 bases between them. Germline assignment: CDR1 SGHNT and CDR2 YYREEE (reference sequence). This CDR3 contains 15 residues. CDR3 nucleotides: TGTGCCAGCAGGAACAGTAAGGAGGTGATATCCAGCTACACCTTC. Translated, it gives CASRNSKEVISSYTF.

The chain employs TRBV7-3 and TRBJ1-2, with 9 bases lining up with TRBD1. Germline values: CDR1 SGHTA, CDR2 FQGTGA. The CDR3 extends over 16 amino acids. J gave up 6 bases and V 1 base, and 9 bases lay outside the gene matches. Here the CDR3 DNA reads TGTGCCAGCAGCTTAAAACCGGGACAGGGAATCCATGGCTACACCTTC. Amino acid sequence: CASSLKPGQGIHGYTF.

The chain carries TRBV19 and TRBJ1-4; 8 bases agree with TRBD1. Germline V gene data show CDR1 as LNHDA and CDR2 as SQIVND (reference sequence). Trimming cost V 3 bases and J 7 bases; bases outside gene matches: 4. CDR3 size: 14 residues. CDR3 DNA: TGTGCCAGTAGTATCCAGGGGGCGAGTGAAAAACTGTTTTTT. It yields the protein CASSIQGASEKLFF.

As for this clone: Within the sample, other DNA sequences also encode this same CDR3. This chain uses TRBV7-9 with TRBJ2-6; no clear D. This CDR3 has 15 residues. Trimming stripped 1 base from V and 4 bases from J, with 8 bases between. CDR1 is SEHNR, CDR2 FQNEAQ, per germline (reference sequence). The CDR3: CASSLGHGGANVLTF. Here the CDR3 DNA reads TGTGCCAGCAGCTTAGGTCATGGAGGGGCCAACGTCCTGACTTTC.

This chain links TRBV2 with TRBJ2-1; D possibly corresponds to TRBD1 (5 bases). The germline CDR1 and CDR2 sequences are SNHLY and FYNNEI. The length of the CDR3 is 13 residues. V dropped 6 bases and J dropped 9 bases, with 15 bases sitting between them. The CDR3 coding sequence is TGTGCCAGCAGCGGACCTCAGGGTCTTGAGCAGTTCTTC. It encodes CASSGPQGLEQFF.

The DNA of the CDR3 is TGTGCCAGCAGTCCCCACTATAGCGGGGGGGGGAAGGCCAAAAACATTCAGTACTTC. Translation gives CASSPHYSGGGKAKNIQYF. The chain carries TRBV28 and TRBJ2-4; 11 positions agree with TRBD2. Germline CDR1 and CDR2: MDHEN and SYDVKM. There are 19 residues in the CDR3. V trimming: 5 bases; J trimming: 1 base; junction bases outside the gene matches: 13.

The CDR3 loop is CAISDLAGVNTIYF. The CDR3 DNA sequence: TGTGCCATCAGTGACCTTGCAGGGGTCAACACCATATATTTT. The chain recombines TRBV10-3 with TRBJ1-3, with D possibly matching TRBD1 (6 bases). Trimming pared 3 bases from V and 7 bases from J, leaving 13 bases between. The CDR3 sequence is 14 residues long. The germline V gene has CDR1 ENHRY and CDR2 SYGVKD.

This chain joins TRBV27 and TRBJ2-5; no definite D call. Germline V gene lookup returns CDR1 MNHEY and CDR2 SMNVEV (reference sequence). The length of the CDR3 is 13 residues. Trimming took 5 bases from V and 6 from J, leaving 13 bases between them. CDR3 bases: TGTGCCAGCAGTGCGTATGGGTGGCAGACCCAGTACTTC. It encodes CASSAYGWQTQYF.

This clone was recorded at least ten times. The chain uses TRBV10-3 and TRBJ1-1; D is perhaps TRBD1 (6 bases). The CDR3 has 14 amino acids. Trimming took 4 bases from V and 4 from J, leaving 13 bases between them. Germline-derived CDR1 and CDR2 are ENHRY and SYGVKD. CDR3 in amino acids: CAISAQGSGTEAFF. The CDR3 DNA is TGTGCCATCAGTGCTCAGGGGTCGGGCACTGAAGCTTTCTTT.

The rearrangement uses TRBV28 and TRBJ2-7; 11 bases map to TRBD1. Germline V gene sequence: CDR1 MDHEN, CDR2 SYDVKM. V gave up 4 bases and J gave up 7 bases; unmatched junction bases: 6. CDR3 size: 14 residues. The chain's CDR3 is CASSSGQGAWEQYF. CDR3 coding DNA: TGTGCCAGCAGTTCCGGACAGGGGGCCTGGGAGCAGTACTTC.

The chain has TRBV30 and TRBJ2-5; 10 bases map to TRBD2. The germline V gene has CDR1 GTSNPN and CDR2 SVGIG (reference sequence). The length of the CDR3 is 14 residues. J gave up 5 bases and V 5 bases, and 8 bases lay outside the gene matches. As DNA, the CDR3 is TGTGCCTGGTCTCCGGGACTAGCGACGGAGACCCAGTACTTC. Translation: CAWSPGLATETQYF.

CDR3 protein: CASGFSDQETQYF. CDR3 nucleotides: TGTGCTAGTGGTTTCAGCGACCAAGAGACCCAGTACTTC. This sequence joins TRBV12-5 and TRBJ2-5; no clear D gene. Per the germline V gene, CDR1 is LGHNT and CDR2 is FRNRAP. CDR3 size: 13 residues. Trimming removed 3 bases at V and 0 bases at J, with 5 bases between.

CDR3 bases: TGTGCCAGCAGCTTGAGCGGGGGCAAATCCTACAATGAGCAGTTCTTC. Translation gives CASSLSGGKSYNEQFF. The chain combines TRBV7-3 with TRBJ2-1; 8 nucleotides line up with TRBD2. Trimming removed 3 bases from V and 1 base from J; junction bases left unmatched: 5. The CDR3 loop spans 16 amino acids. Germline V gene data show CDR1 as SGHTA and CDR2 as FQGTGA.

This rearrangement joins TRBV10-3 to TRBJ2-7, with 11 bases identical to TRBD2. The CDR3 runs 14 residues. V dropped 6 bases and J dropped 7; count of bases not matched to a gene: 8. Germline loops: CDR1 ENHRY, CDR2 SYGVKD. The CDR3 coding sequence is TGTGCCATCAGCCTAGGACTAGCGGGTGAAGAGCAGTACTTC. Translation gives CAISLGLAGEEQYF.